The 8 T cell receptor beta chains listed next were all sequenced from one sample in a study of T cells after yellow fever vaccination. One entry per CDR3 protein, called by TCRdb with MiXCR from the 5' RACE reads. In the table there are approximately 510,000 distinct CDR3 sequences, roughly a fifth of which are singletons. The sequenced sample was PBMCs, obtained 20 to 25 days after the first yellow fever vaccination. Source of these receptors: a man between 18 and 35 years old who received the YFV17D yellow fever vaccine.

The chain uses TRBV27 and TRBJ1-2; tentative D call: TRBD1 (5 bases). From germline, CDR1 is MNHEY and CDR2 SMNVEV (reference sequence). This CDR3 spans 20 amino acids. V gave up 5 bases and J gave up 8 bases, with 36 bases separating them. In DNA, the CDR3 is TGTGCCAGCAGTATACAGCCCTCGGGGCTTGGTGGTGGTTTGGGCTTCGGCTACACCTTC. It is translated as CASSIQPSGLGGGLGFGYTF.

This clonotype was picked up a small number of times. V is TRBV20-1 and J is TRBJ1-5; D uncertain. V was trimmed by 4 bases and J by 4 bases, leaving 11 bases between them. This CDR3 is built from 13 residues. CDR1 and CDR2 (germline): DFQATT, SNEGSKA (reference sequence). CDR3 sequence (DNA): TGCAGTGCTATCGCTGAAATTAATCAGCCCCAGCATTTT. It translates to CSAIAEINQPQHF.

The CDR3 loop is CASSLGTGENYGYTF. Here the CDR3 DNA reads TGCGCCAGCAGCCTCGGGACAGGGGAAAACTATGGCTACACCTTC. V gene TRBV5-1 combines with J gene TRBJ1-2, with TRBD1 identical over 10 bases. The CDR3 covers 15 residues. Per germline, CDR1 SGHRS and CDR2 YFSETQ. V lost 4 bases and J lost 2; bases outside the gene matches: 5.

V and J are TRBV6-2 or TRBV6-3 and TRBJ1-5, with D possibly TRBD1 on 6 matching bases. CDR3 size: 20 residues. The V gene's germline CDR1 is MNHEY and CDR2 SVGEGT. Trimming removed 3 bases at V and 0 bases at J, with 24 bases between. The CDR3 DNA reads as TGTGCCAGCAGTTATGAGGGGGAACTTCGAGGGGCTTATAGCAATCAGCCCCAGCATTTT. Translation gives CASSYEGELRGAYSNQPQHF.

This clonotype was found a few times. This rearrangement joins TRBV20-1 to TRBJ2-5; D is perhaps TRBD1 (5 bases). Germline CDR1 DFQATT, CDR2 SNEGSKA (reference sequence). The V gene lost 6 bases and the J gene lost 1 base, with 12 bases spanning the gap. CDR3 length: 13 residues. This CDR3 is CSAEQAGQETQYF. CDR3 sequence (DNA): TGCAGTGCCGAACAGGCAGGCCAAGAGACCCAGTACTTC.

This clonotype showed up just a few times. The rearrangement links TRBV6-4 to TRBJ2-1; D could derive from TRBD1 or TRBD2 (7 bases each). CDR3 length: 13 amino acids. Trimming took 4 bases from V and 7 from J, leaving 11 bases between them. Germline CDR1 is MRHNA and CDR2 is SNTAGT. CDR3 amino acids: CASSVQGGNEQFF. CDR3 nucleotides: TGTGCCAGCAGTGTCCAGGGGGGGAATGAGCAGTTCTTC.

This clonotype was observed many times. The chain carries TRBV5-1 and TRBJ2-4; 12 nucleotides match TRBD1. V lost 4 bases, J lost 13 bases, and 9 bases stayed unmatched. This CDR3 comprises 14 residues. Germline assignment: CDR1 SGHRS and CDR2 YFSETQ. DNA for the CDR3: TGCGCCAGCAGCCCCGGGACAGGGGGCTCTGAACAGTACTTC. Translated, it gives CASSPGTGGSEQYF.

V and J are TRBV24-1 and TRBJ2-1, with TRBD2 matching 14 bases. This CDR3 has 17 residues. V trimming: 4 bases; J trimming: 5 bases; junction bases outside the gene matches: 6. CDR1 and CDR2 from the germline V gene are KGHDR and SFDVKD. CDR3 nucleotide sequence: TGTGCCACCAGTGACTCCGGACTAGCGGGGGGAAACAATGAGCAGTTCTTC. Its protein is CATSDSGLAGGNNEQFF.